One T cell receptor beta chain is described in this entry. This sample is drawn from a study of blood T cell repertoires in COVID-19. Study in general: T cells, B-cell-depleted T cells, or PBMCs provided the cDNA or gDNA that served as material.

Source study methods: Nucleated cell number was recorded as an estimate derived from reference gene primer amplification. Assay: immunoSEQ multiplex PCR; the TCRdb copy retains only in-frame clones and omits some. The DNA was the basis for D and trimming; V, J and clone size are from that table. The sample consists of roughly 260,000 clones, about nine tenths of them appearing once. Germline V gene lookup returns CDR1 SGHTA and CDR2 FQGNSA. V lost 5 bases, J lost 4 bases, and 7 bases stayed unmatched. This CDR3 contains 15 residues. Patients from Seattle were sampled longitudinally, starting during active infection.

The chain recombines TRBV7-2 with TRBJ2-7, with 11 bases identical to TRBD2. Sequenced sample: peripheral blood. The TCR originated in a young adult with COVID-19, enrolled during active disease. Written as DNA, the CDR3 is TGTGCCAGCAGCGCGCGCGGGACTAGCGGTTACGAGCAGTACTTC. This translates into CASSARGTSGYEQYF.